This T cell receptor (beta chain) was identified in a study of OX40 agonist ivuxolimab in advanced cancers. Study-wide background: Patients got intravenous ivuxolimab at 0.01 to 10 mg/kg every 2 weeks. Study observations and caveats: Expanded peripheral T-cell antigen specificity went undetermined. Low normalized T-cell clonal expansion also characterized some of the nonresponders. More expanded clones were found, on average, in CD8+ than in CD4+ T cells.

As regards this clone: The target antigen is unknown.

This table comes from immunoSEQ multiplex PCR, and its TCRdb copy is limited to in-frame clones, with some not included. The sample shows 65,000 to 90,000 clones, 88% of them seen only once. This material consisted of CD4+ or CD8+ T cells sorted from blood, taken in a trial of the OX40 agonist ivuxolimab. This clonotype originated in an adult with an advanced solid tumor such as melanoma, head and neck, liver or kidney cancer.

The CDR3 protein is CAISAGANGAGNQPQHF. CDR3 nucleotide sequence: TGTGCCATCAGCGCAGGGGCCAACGGGGCGGGCAATCAGCCCCAGCATTTT. The V and J genes are TRBV10-3 and TRBJ1-5; TRBD1 might be the D (6 bases). This CDR3 has 17 residues. Trimming removed 6 bases at V and 2 bases at J, with 20 bases between. Germline V gives CDR1 ENHRY, CDR2 SYGVKD.